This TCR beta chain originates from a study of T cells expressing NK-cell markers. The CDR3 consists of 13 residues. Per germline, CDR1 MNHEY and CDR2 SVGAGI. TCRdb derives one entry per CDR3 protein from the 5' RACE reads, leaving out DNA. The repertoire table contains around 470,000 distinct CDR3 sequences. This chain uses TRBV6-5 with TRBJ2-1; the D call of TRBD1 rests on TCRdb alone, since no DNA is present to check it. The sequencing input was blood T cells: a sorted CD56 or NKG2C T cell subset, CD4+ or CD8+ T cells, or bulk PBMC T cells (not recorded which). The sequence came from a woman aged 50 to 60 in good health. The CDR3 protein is CASSPVSLMRPFF.